This T cell receptor beta chain emerged from a study of Graves' ophthalmopathy and Graves' hyperthyroidism. Study-level points and caveats: A 13-signature model separated ophthalmopathy from stable hyperthyroidism, reaching around 88% sensitivity and less than 82% specificity cross-validated.

Other autoimmune diseases, uncontrolled infections, pregnancy or lactation led to the exclusion of patients. The germline gives CDR1 SNHLY, CDR2 FYNNEI. V gave up 5 bases and J gave up 2 bases; unmatched junction bases: 7. The CDR3 loop spans 15 amino acids. Amplified material comprised TCR beta CDR3 regions derived from RNA transcripts. HTBI primers were employed in first-round RT-PCR, then a second-round multiplex PCR followed. MiXCR, applied by TCRdb to the multiplex PCR reads, yields one record per CDR3 protein. The sample includes some 160,000 distinct CDR3 sequences, roughly 36% of them seen just once. This clonotype was seen more than once but under ten times. Its antigen is unidentified.

The sequence was collected from a man aged 30 to 45 with Graves' ophthalmopathy. V usage is TRBV2 and J usage is TRBJ2-5; 8 bases are a match to TRBD1. The source material was peripheral blood. The CDR3 sequence: CASSNPGGGQETQYF. The CDR3 nucleotides are TGTGCCAGCAGTAACCCAGGGGGCGGACAAGAGACCCAGTACTTC.